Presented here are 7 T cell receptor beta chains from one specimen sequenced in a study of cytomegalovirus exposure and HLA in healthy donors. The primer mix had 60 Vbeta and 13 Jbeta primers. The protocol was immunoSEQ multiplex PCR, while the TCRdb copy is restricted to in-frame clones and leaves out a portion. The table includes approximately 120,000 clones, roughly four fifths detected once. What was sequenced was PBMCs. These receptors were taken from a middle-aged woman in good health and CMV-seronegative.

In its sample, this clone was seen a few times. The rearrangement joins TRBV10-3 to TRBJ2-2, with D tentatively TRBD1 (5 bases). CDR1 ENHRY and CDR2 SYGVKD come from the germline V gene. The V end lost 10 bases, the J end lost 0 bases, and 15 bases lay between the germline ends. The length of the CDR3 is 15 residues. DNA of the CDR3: TGTGCCACTCGACAGATTAACGCGAACACCGGGGAGCTGTTTTTT. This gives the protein CATRQINANTGELFF.

The CDR3 region is CASSETEYTDTQYF. The CDR3 DNA reads TGTGCCAGCAGCGAGACGGAGTACACAGATACGCAGTATTTT. This chain uses TRBV9 with TRBJ2-3; D remains unclear. CDR1 is SGDLS and CDR2 is YYNGEE in the germline V gene. With 3 bases removed from V and 2 bases from J, the gap between germline ends came to 10 bases. The CDR3 runs to 14 residues.

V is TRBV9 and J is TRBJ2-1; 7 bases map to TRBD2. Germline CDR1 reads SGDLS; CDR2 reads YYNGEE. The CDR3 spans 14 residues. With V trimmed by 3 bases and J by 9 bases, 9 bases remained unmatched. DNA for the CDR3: TGTGCCAGCAGCGCCAGCGGGGTGGTCGCTGAGCAGTTCTTC. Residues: CASSASGVVAEQFF.

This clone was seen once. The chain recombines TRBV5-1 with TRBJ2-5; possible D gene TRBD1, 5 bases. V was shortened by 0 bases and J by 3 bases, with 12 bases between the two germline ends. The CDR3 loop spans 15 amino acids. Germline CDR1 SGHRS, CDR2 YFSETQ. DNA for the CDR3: TGCGCCAGCAGCTTGGGATCAAGGGGTGAAGAGACCCAGTACTTC. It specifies CASSLGSRGEETQYF.

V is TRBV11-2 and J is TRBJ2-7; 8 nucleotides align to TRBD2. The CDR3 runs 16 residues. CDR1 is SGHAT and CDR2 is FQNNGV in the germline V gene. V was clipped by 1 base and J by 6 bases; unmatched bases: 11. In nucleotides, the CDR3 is TGTGCCAGCAGCTTAGGGCCCGGGAGGGCCCTCGGCGAGCAGTACTTC. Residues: CASSLGPGRALGEQYF.

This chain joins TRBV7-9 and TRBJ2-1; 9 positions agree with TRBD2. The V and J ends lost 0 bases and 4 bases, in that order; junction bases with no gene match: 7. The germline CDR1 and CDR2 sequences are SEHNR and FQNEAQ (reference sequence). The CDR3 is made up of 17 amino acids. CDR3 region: CASSLALAGVSYNEQFF. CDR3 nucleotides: TGTGCCAGCAGCTTAGCTTTAGCGGGAGTTTCGTACAATGAGCAGTTCTTC.

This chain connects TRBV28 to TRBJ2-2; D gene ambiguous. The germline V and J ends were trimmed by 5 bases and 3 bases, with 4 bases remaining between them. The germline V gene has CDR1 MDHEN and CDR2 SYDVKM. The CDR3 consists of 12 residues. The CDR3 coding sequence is TGTGCCAGCAGTAGAGACACCGGGGAGCTGTTTTTT. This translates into CASSRDTGELFF.